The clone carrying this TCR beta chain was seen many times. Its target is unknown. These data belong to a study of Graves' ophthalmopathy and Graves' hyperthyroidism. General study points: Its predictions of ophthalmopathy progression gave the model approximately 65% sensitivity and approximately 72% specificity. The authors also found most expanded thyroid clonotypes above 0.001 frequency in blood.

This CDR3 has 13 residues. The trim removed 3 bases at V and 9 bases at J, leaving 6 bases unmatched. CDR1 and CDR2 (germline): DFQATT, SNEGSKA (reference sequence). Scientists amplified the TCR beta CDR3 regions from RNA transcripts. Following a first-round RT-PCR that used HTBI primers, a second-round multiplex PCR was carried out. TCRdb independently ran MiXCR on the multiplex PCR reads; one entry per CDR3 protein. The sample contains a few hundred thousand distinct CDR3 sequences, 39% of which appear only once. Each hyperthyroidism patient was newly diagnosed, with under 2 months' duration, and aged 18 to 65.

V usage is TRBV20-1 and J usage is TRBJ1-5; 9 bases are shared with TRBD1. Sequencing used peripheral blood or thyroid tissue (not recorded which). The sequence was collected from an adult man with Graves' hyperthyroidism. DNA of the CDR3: TGCAGTGCTAGCACAGGGGGCTTACTGCCCCAGCATTTT. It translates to CSASTGGLLPQHF.